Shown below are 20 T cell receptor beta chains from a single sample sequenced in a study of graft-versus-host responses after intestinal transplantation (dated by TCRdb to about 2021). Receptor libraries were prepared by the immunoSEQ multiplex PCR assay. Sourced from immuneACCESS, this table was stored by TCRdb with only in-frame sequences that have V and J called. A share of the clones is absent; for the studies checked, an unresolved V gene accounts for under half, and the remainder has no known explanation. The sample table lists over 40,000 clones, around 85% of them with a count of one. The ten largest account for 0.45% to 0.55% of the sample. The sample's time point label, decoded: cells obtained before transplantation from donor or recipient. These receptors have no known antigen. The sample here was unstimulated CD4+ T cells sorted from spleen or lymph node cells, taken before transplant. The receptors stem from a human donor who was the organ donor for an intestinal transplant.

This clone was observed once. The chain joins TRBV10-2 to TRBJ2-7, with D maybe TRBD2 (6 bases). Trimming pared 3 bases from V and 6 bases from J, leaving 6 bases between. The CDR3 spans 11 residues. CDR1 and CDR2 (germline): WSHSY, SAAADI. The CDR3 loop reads CASSDGSEQYF. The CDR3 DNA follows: TGCGCCAGCAGTGACGGGAGCGAGCAGTACTTC.

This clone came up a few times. The CDR3 DNA reads as TGCGCCAGCAGCCTGGGGACTAGCGGGGGGCACGACGAGCAGTACTTC. It translates to CASSLGTSGGHDEQYF. This chain joins TRBV5-1 and TRBJ2-7; 15 bases agree with TRBD2. The V segment lost 4 bases and the J segment 5 bases; nucleotides outside the gene matches: 7. CDR1 SGHRS and CDR2 YFSETQ come from the germline V gene. The CDR3 has 16 amino acids. Drawing the rest from reference TRBV5-1 and TRBJ2-7, the complete variable domain is KAGVTQTPRYLIKTRGQQVTLSCSPISGHRSVSWYQQTPGQGLQFLFEYFSETQRNKGNFPGRFSGRQFSNSRSEMNVSTLELGDSALYLCASSLGTSGGHDEQYFGPGTRLTVT.

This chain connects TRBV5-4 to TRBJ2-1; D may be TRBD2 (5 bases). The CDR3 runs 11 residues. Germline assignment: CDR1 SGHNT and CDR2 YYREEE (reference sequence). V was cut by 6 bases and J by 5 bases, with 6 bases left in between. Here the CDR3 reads CASTGNNEQFF. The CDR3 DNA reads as TGTGCCAGCACCGGGAACAATGAGCAGTTCTTC.

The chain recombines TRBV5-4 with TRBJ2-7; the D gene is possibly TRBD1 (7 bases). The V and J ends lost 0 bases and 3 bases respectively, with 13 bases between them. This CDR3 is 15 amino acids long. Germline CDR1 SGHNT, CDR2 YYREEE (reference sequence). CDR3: CASSLGRGVHYEQYF. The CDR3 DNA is TGTGCCAGCAGCTTGGGCAGGGGGGTTCACTACGAGCAGTACTTC.

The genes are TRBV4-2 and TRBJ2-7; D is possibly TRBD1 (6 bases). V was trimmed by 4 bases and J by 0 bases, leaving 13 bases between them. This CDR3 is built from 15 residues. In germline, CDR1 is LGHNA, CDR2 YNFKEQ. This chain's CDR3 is CASSPIGQPSYEQYF. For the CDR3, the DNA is TGTGCCAGCAGCCCTATAGGACAGCCCTCCTACGAGCAGTACTTC.

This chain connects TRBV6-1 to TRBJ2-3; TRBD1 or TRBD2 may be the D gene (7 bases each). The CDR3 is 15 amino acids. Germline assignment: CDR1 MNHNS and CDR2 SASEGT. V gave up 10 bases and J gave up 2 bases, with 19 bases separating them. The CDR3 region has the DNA TGTGCCACGTCCAGGGGGGGGCTGGCCACAGATACGCAGTATTTT. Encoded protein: CATSRGGLATDTQYF.

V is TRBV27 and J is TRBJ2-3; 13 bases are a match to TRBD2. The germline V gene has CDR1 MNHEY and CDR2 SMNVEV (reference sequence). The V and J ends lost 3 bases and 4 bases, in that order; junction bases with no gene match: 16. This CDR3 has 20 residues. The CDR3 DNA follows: TGTGCCAGCAGTTTCTTGTCGGGTACTAGCGGGGGGGCCGGAGCAGATACGCAGTATTTT. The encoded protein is CASSFLSGTSGGAGADTQYF.

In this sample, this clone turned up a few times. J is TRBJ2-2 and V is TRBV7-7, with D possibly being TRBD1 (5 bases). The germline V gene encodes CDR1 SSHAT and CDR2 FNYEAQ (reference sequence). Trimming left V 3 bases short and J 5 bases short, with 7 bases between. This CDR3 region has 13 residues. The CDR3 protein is CASSLGPTGELFF. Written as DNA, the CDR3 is TGTGCCAGCAGCTTGGGGCCTACCGGGGAGCTGTTTTTT.

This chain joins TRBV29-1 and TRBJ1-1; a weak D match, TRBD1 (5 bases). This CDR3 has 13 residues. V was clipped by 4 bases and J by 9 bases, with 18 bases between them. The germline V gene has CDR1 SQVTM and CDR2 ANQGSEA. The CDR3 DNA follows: TGCAGCGTTGTCGGGGCCGCGGTTGGGCAAGCTTTCTTT. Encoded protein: CSVVGAAVGQAFF.

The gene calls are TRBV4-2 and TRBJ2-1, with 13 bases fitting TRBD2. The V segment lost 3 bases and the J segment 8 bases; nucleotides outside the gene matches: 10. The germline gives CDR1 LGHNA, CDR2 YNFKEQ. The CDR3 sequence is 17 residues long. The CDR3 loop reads CASSHRLAGGGLDEQFF. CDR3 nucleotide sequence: TGTGCCAGCAGCCACCGACTAGCGGGAGGTGGTTTAGATGAGCAGTTCTTC.

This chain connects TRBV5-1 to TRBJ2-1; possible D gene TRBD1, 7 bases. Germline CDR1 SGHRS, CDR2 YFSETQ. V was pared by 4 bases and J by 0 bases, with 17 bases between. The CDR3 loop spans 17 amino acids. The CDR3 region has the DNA TGCGCCAGCAGCCTCTTTGGCGGGACAGTCTCCTACAATGAGCAGTTCTTC. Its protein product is CASSLFGGTVSYNEQFF.

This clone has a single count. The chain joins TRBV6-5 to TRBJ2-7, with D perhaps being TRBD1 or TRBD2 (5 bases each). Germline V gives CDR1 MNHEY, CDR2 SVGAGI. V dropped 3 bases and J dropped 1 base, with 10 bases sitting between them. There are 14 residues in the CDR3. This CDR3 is CASSYMRGSYEQYF. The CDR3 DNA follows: TGTGCCAGCAGTTATATGAGGGGTTCCTACGAGCAGTACTTC.

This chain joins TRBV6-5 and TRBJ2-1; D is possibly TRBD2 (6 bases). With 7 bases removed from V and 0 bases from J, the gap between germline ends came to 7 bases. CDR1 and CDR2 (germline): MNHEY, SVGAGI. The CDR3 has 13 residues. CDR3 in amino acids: CASTGSSYNEQFF. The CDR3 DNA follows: TGTGCCAGCACCGGGAGCTCCTACAATGAGCAGTTCTTC.

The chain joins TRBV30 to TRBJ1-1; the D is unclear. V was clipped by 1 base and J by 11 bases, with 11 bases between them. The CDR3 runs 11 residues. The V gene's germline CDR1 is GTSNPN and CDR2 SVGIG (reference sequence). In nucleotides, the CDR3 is TGTGCCTGGAGTGCGGCCTTGGGGGCTTTCTTT. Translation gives CAWSAALGAFF.

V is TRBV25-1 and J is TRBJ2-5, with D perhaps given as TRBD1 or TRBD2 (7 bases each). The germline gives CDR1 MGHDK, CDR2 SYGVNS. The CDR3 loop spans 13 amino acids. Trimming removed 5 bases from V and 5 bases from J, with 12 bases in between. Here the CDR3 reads CASSNRGGETQYF. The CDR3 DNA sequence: TGTGCCAGCAGTAACAGGGGAGGGGAGACCCAGTACTTC.

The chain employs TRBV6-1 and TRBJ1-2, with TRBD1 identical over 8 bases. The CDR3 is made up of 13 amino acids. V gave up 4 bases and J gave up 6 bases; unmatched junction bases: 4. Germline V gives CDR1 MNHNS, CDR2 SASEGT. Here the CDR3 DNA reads TGTGCCAGCAGTGCGACAGGGGCCGATGGCTACACCTTC. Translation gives CASSATGADGYTF.

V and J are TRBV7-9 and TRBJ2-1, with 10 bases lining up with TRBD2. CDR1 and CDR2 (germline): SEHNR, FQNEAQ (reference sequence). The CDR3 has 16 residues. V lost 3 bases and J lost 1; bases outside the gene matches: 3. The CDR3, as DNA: TGTGCCAGCAGCTTTATGACTAGCGGGTCCTACAATGAGCAGTTCTTC. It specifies CASSFMTSGSYNEQFF.

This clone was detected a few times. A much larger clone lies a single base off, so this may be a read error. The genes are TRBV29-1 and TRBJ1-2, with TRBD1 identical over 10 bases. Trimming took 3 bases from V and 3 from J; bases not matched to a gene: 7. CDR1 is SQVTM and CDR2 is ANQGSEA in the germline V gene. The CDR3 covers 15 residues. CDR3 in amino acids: CSVDGLGTGDYGYTF. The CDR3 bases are TGCAGCGTTGACGGGCTGGGGACAGGGGACTATGGCTACACCTTC.

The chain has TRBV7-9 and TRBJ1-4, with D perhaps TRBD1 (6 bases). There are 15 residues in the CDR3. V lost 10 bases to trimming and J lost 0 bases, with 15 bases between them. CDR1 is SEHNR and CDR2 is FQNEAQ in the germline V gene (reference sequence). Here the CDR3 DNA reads TGTGCCACCTCAGGGGTTATCGCAACTAATGAAAAACTGTTTTTT. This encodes CATSGVIATNEKLFF.

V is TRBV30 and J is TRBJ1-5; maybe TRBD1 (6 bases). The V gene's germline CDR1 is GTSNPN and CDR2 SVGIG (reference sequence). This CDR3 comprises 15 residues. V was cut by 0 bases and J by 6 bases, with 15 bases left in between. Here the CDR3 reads CAWSVGRGDFQPQHF. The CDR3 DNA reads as TGTGCCTGGAGTGTGGGCAGGGGTGATTTTCAGCCCCAGCATTTT.